This T cell receptor (beta chain) emerged from a study of T cells in Graves' hyperthyroidism and ophthalmopathy. Exclusion of patients followed from uncontrolled infection, other autoimmune disease, pregnancy or lactation. Researchers amplified the TCR beta CDR3 regions from RNA transcripts. TCR CDR3 underwent first-round RT-PCR with the HTBI primer set. MiXCR, applied by TCRdb to the multiplex PCR reads, yields one record per CDR3 protein. The sample has under 450,000 distinct CDR3 sequences, approximately 14% seen once. The CDR3 extends over 17 amino acids. Looked up from germline, CDR1 is SGHAT and CDR2 is FQNNGV. V was clipped by 5 bases and J by 4 bases; unmatched bases: 6.

Sequencing was done on a sample of blood. The clonotype comes from a woman between 18 and 30 years old with Graves' hyperthyroidism. The chain has TRBV11-2 and TRBJ2-1; 15 nucleotides match TRBD2. The CDR3 bases are TGTGCCAGCAGCCTCGGGACTAGCGGGAGGCAGTACAATGAGCAGTTCTTC. It translates to CASSLGTSGRQYNEQFF. The whole variable domain, remainder taken from reference TRBV11-2 and TRBJ2-1, is EAGVAQSPRYKIIEKRQSVAFWCNPISGHATLYWYQQILGQGPKLLIQFQNNGVVDDSQLPKDRFSAERLKGVDSTLKIQPAKLEDSAVYLCASSLGTSGRQYNEQFFGPGTRLTVL.